These 17 T cell receptor beta chains came from one sample sequenced in a study of blood T cell repertoires in COVID-19. Using immunoSEQ multiplex PCR, the repertoire was profiled, and TCRdb retains in-frame clones only, with some absent. The sample consists of fewer than 350,000 clones, roughly 88% of them appearing once. Material for sequencing was peripheral blood. Receptors were obtained from a young man with active or convalescent COVID-19.

The chain has TRBV9 and TRBJ2-5, with 10 bases lining up with TRBD2. Germline trimming cut 2 bases from V and 5 bases from J; bases unmatched to any gene: 6. Germline V gene sequence: CDR1 SGDLS, CDR2 YYNGEE. The CDR3 consists of 15 residues. The CDR3 region is CASSVSGGVQETQYF. The CDR3 region has the DNA TGTGCCAGCAGCGTGAGCGGGGGGGTCCAGGAGACCCAGTACTTC. The variable domain in full, completed from reference TRBV9 and TRBJ2-5, reads DSGVTQTPKHLITATGQRVTLRCSPRSGDLSVYWYQQSLDQGLQFLIQYYNGEERAKGNILERFSAQQFPDLHSELNLSSLELGDSALYFCASSVSGGVQETQYFGPGTRLLVL.

V is TRBV5-1 and J is TRBJ1-2; 10 bases are a match to TRBD1. CDR1 and CDR2 from the germline V gene are SGHRS and YFSETQ. The CDR3 is 15 residues long. With 2 bases clipped from V and 7 bases from J, the junction kept 8 bases outside the gene matches. This chain's CDR3 is CASSFEDRGTFGYTF. CDR3 nucleotides: TGCGCCAGCAGCTTCGAGGACAGGGGGACGTTTGGCTACACCTTC.

The chain links TRBV4-1 to TRBJ2-1, with 13 bases identical to TRBD2. CDR3 length equals 14 residues. CDR1 is MGHRA, CDR2 YSYEKL, per germline. V shed 0 bases and J 13 bases; nucleotides not matched to a gene: 3. CDR3 coding DNA: TGCGCCAGCAGCCAAGAGACTAGCGGGGGGCTACAGTTCTTC. Translating it yields CASSQETSGGLQFF.

The rearrangement links TRBV6-6 to TRBJ1-1, with 8 bases that match TRBD1. This CDR3 comprises 15 residues. V trimming: 5 bases; J trimming: 5 bases; junction bases outside the gene matches: 10. CDR1 is MNHNY and CDR2 is SVGAGI in the germline V gene (reference sequence). CDR3 protein: CASSARDRKGTEAFF. The CDR3 nucleotides are TGTGCCAGCAGTGCTAGGGACAGGAAGGGGACTGAAGCTTTCTTT.

The V and J genes are TRBV7-6 and TRBJ2-3; 10 bases are shared with TRBD1. Per germline, CDR1 SGHVS and CDR2 FNYEAQ. The CDR3 consists of 14 residues. V lost 5 bases and J lost 5; bases outside the gene matches: 4. The CDR3 loop reads CASSRQGAEDTQYF. The CDR3 coding sequence is TGTGCCAGCAGCCGACAGGGGGCGGAAGATACGCAGTATTTT.

The V and J genes are TRBV14 and TRBJ1-2; TRBD1 matches at 8 bases. Unmatched junction bases numbered 8, after V lost 4 bases and J lost 4 bases. The CDR3 has 15 residues. The germline V gene has CDR1 SGHDN and CDR2 FVKESK. The CDR3 protein is CASSPHSDRVYGYTF. CDR3 nucleotide sequence: TGTGCCAGCAGCCCACACTCGGACAGGGTCTATGGCTACACCTTC.

This rearrangement joins TRBV29-1 to TRBJ1-2; 8 bases map to TRBD1. This CDR3 has 18 amino acids. The junction had 16 bases not matched to a gene; V was cut back by 0 bases and J by 4 bases. CDR1 is SQVTM and CDR2 is ANQGSEA in the germline V gene. The CDR3 DNA is TGCAGCGTTGAAGATTCTTGGACAGGGCAACCTTGGACCTATGGCTACACCTTC. It is translated as CSVEDSWTGQPWTYGYTF.

The V and J genes are TRBV10-2 and TRBJ2-2; possibly TRBD1 for D (5 bases). Germline V gene lookup returns CDR1 WSHSY and CDR2 SAAADI. CDR3 length: 14 residues. Trimming removed 6 bases at V and 1 base at J, with 9 bases between. CDR3 sequence: CASRLQGNTGELFF. The CDR3 bases are TGCGCCAGCAGACTTCAGGGGAACACCGGGGAGCTGTTTTTT.

This clone was recorded a few times. J is TRBJ1-4 and V is TRBV9; no clear D. Looked up from germline, CDR1 is SGDLS and CDR2 is YYNGEE. The CDR3 covers 14 residues. V lost 2 bases to trimming and J lost 7 bases, with 12 bases between them. CDR3 DNA sequence: TGTGCCAGCAGCGTCACCTCCGAGGGTGAAAAACTGTTTTTT. Residues: CASSVTSEGEKLFF.

The gene calls are TRBV7-2 and TRBJ2-2; TRBD1 is a possible D gene (5 bases). This CDR3 has 14 residues. The ends were cut back, 3 bases at V and 5 bases at J, with 10 bases in the middle. From germline, CDR1 is SGHTA and CDR2 FQGNSA. The CDR3 region is CASSFQGRTGELFF. The CDR3 DNA reads TGTGCCAGCAGCTTTCAGGGTAGAACCGGGGAGCTGTTTTTT.

This chain links TRBV21-1 with TRBJ1-3. TRBV21-1 is annotated as a pseudogene. The CDR3 length is 13 residues. Here the CDR3 DNA reads TGTGCCAGCAGCAAAGACGGGGGAAACACCATATATTTT. Translation gives CASSKDGGNTIYF.

This chain uses TRBV5-1 with TRBJ2-5; D is perhaps TRBD2 (5 bases). The CDR3 has 15 residues. Germline V gives CDR1 SGHRS, CDR2 YFSETQ. The V and J ends lost 0 bases and 5 bases respectively, with 14 bases between them. For the CDR3, the DNA is TGCGCCAGCAGCTTGGACGGGGTGAAGGGCGAGACCCAGTACTTC. Translating it yields CASSLDGVKGETQYF.

This rearrangement joins TRBV10-3 to TRBJ1-1; D is unresolved. CDR1 is ENHRY and CDR2 is SYGVKD in the germline V gene. This CDR3 is built from 12 residues. V was trimmed by 6 bases and J by 6 bases, leaving 11 bases between them. This chain's CDR3 is CAISGFNAEAFF. CDR3 nucleotides: TGTGCCATCAGCGGGTTTAACGCTGAAGCTTTCTTT.

The rearrangement links TRBV4-1 to TRBJ2-7, with D possibly being TRBD1 (6 bases). The CDR3 consists of 17 residues. Looked up from germline, CDR1 is MGHRA and CDR2 is YSYEKL. The V gene lost 1 base and the J gene lost 4 bases, with 20 bases spanning the gap. The CDR3 loop reads CASSQVWDTSNIYEQYF. CDR3 bases: TGCGCCAGCAGCCAAGTTTGGGACACCTCAAACATATACGAGCAGTACTTC.

This clone was recorded once. The rearrangement uses TRBV13 and TRBJ1-6; tentative D call: TRBD1 (6 bases). With 4 bases removed from V and 8 bases from J, the gap between germline ends came to 18 bases. The CDR3 runs 16 residues. CDR1 and CDR2 from the germline V gene are PRHDT and FYEKMQ (reference sequence). As DNA, the CDR3 is TGTGCCAGCAGCTCCCAAGGGGGGGGGTATGATTCACCCCTCCACTTT. Residues: CASSSQGGGYDSPLHF.

V is TRBV11-2 and J is TRBJ2-2, with 7 bases aligning to TRBD1. Germline CDR1 reads SGHAT; CDR2 reads FQNNGV. The CDR3 has 14 residues. Losses at the gene ends were 1 base for V and 6 bases for J; bases not matched to a gene: 2. The CDR3 region is CASSLVQGAGELFF. CDR3 nucleotide sequence: TGTGCCAGCAGCTTAGTCCAGGGGGCCGGGGAGCTGTTTTTT.

V gene TRBV19 combines with J gene TRBJ2-7; 7 nucleotides line up with TRBD1. The CDR3 is 14 amino acids. Germline V gene data show CDR1 as LNHDA and CDR2 as SQIVND (reference sequence). V gave up 2 bases and J gave up 2 bases; unmatched junction bases: 3. The CDR3 spells CASSISTGAYEQYF. The CDR3 DNA sequence: TGTGCCAGTAGTATATCTACAGGGGCCTACGAGCAGTACTTC.